These T cell receptor beta chains were read from a single sample in a study of cytomegalovirus exposure and HLA in healthy donors. Clones were read by immunoSEQ multiplex PCR, and TCRdb kept only the in-frame ones, dropping some. Found here are roughly 200,000 clones, around 82% of them singletons; the top ten hold roughly 3%. The sample consisted of PBMCs. Source of these receptors: a woman aged 30 to 39 in good health and CMV-seronegative. CDR3s include the opening cysteine and the closing phenylalanine or tryptophan. A D gene is named only where the DNA matches it firmly. The listing skips clone size in some rows; elsewhere it reads once, few, many or a size class.

v_call: TRBV5-4
clone_size: -
j_call: TRBJ1-2
d_call: -
cdr3_nt: TGTGCCAGCAGCATAATTGACAGCGCGTATGGCTACACCTTC
cdr3_aa: CASSIIDSAYGYTF

v_call: TRBV7-2
clone_size: -
j_call: TRBJ2-7
d_call: -
cdr3_nt: TGTGCCAGCAGCCCGCGGTGGGGGGTAGGAGCCTACGAGCAGTACTTC
cdr3_aa: CASSPRWGVGAYEQYF

v_call: TRBV27
clone_size: -
j_call: TRBJ2-3
d_call: TRBD1
cdr3_nt: TGTGCCAGCAGGGGACAGGGGGCTGATACGCAGTATTTT
cdr3_aa: CASRGQGADTQYF

v_call: TRBV4-2
clone_size: -
j_call: TRBJ2-1
d_call: -
cdr3_nt: TGTGCCAGCAGCCAAAGCCCCATCGGGAGCGGTTACAATGAGCAGTTCTTC
cdr3_aa: CASSQSPIGSGYNEQFF

v_call: TRBV6-4
clone_size: -
j_call: TRBJ2-2
d_call: -
cdr3_nt: TGTGCCAGCAGTGACGAGGTAGCGGCCACCGGGGAGCTGTTTTTT
cdr3_aa: CASSDEVAATGELFF

v_call: TRBV5-1
clone_size: -
j_call: TRBJ2-1
d_call: TRBD2
cdr3_nt: TGCGCCAGCAGCTCGGGGATAATAGCGGGGGTCTCCTACAATGAGCAGTTCTTC
cdr3_aa: CASSSGIIAGVSYNEQFF

v_call: TRBV30
clone_size: -
j_call: TRBJ1-1
d_call: -
cdr3_nt: TGTGCCTGGAGTGTACTGCGGGAAACGACTGAAGCTTTCTTT
cdr3_aa: CAWSVLRETTEAFF

v_call: TRBV29-1
clone_size: -
j_call: TRBJ2-5
d_call: TRBD1
cdr3_nt: TGCAGCGTTGTCGTACAGGGGCGAGGAGAGACCCAGTACTTC
cdr3_aa: CSVVVQGRGETQYF

v_call: TRBV7-9
clone_size: once
j_call: TRBJ2-3
d_call: TRBD1
cdr3_nt: TGTGCCAGCACCCTGGACAGGCAGGAGCAGTATTTT
cdr3_aa: CASTLDRQEQYF

v_call: TRBV2
clone_size: -
j_call: TRBJ2-7
d_call: TRBD2
cdr3_nt: TGTGCCAGCAGTCAACGAGGGGGGCGGGGGGGCGCCTACGAGCAGTACTTC
cdr3_aa: CASSQRGGRGGAYEQYF

v_call: TRBV4-1
clone_size: -
j_call: TRBJ1-1
d_call: -
cdr3_nt: TGCGCCAGCAGTCGAGACATTAACACTGAAGCTTTCTTT
cdr3_aa: CASSRDINTEAFF

v_call: TRBV7-2
clone_size: -
j_call: TRBJ1-1
d_call: TRBD1
cdr3_nt: TGTGCCAGCAGCTTGGACAGGGTGTCGGTGGGACTTGAAGCTTTCTTT
cdr3_aa: CASSLDRVSVGLEAFF

v_call: TRBV2
clone_size: -
j_call: TRBJ1-2
d_call: -
cdr3_nt: TGTGCCAGCATCCCAACACAGGCTGTCTATGGCTACACCTTC
cdr3_aa: CASIPTQAVYGYTF

v_call: TRBV30
clone_size: -
j_call: TRBJ2-5
d_call: -
cdr3_nt: TGTGCCTGGAGCCTAAAATCGGGGGTCCGAGAGACCCAGTACTTC
cdr3_aa: CAWSLKSGVRETQYF

v_call: TRBV21-1
clone_size: -
j_call: TRBJ2-7
d_call: -
cdr3_nt: TGTGCCAGCAGCTTTCCCGGGACTGAACGCTACGAGCAGTACTTC
cdr3_aa: CASSFPGTERYEQYF

v_call: TRBV6-1
clone_size: few
j_call: TRBJ2-5
d_call: -
cdr3_nt: TGTGCCCACACAGATTGGGGGGGCGGCCAAGAGACCCAGTACTTC
cdr3_aa: CAHTDWGGGQETQYF

v_call: TRBV28
clone_size: -
j_call: TRBJ1-1
d_call: -
cdr3_nt: TGTGCCAGCAGTTTAAGTGTTACAAGGGGCCTGAACACTGAAGCTTTCTTT
cdr3_aa: CASSLSVTRGLNTEAFF